A single sample is the source of the 16 T cell receptor beta chains below, sequenced in a study of technical replicates of blood from a few donors. TCRdb keeps only in-frame clones here, not all; method: immunoSEQ multiplex PCR. The sample records some 71,000 clones, around 97% being singletons. Sequenced input: T cells isolated from PBMCs. These receptors were obtained from a human donor in good health.

The V call is TRBV9, the J call TRBJ1-1; D gene ambiguous. Looked up from germline, CDR1 is SGDLS and CDR2 is YYNGEE. This CDR3 contains 16 residues. The V gene lost 2 bases and the J gene lost 3 bases, with 17 bases spanning the gap. DNA for the CDR3: TGTGCCAGCAGCGTTAGGAGAGAGGGAGGAGACACTGAAGCTTTCTTT. Translation gives CASSVRREGGDTEAFF.

The chain uses TRBV5-4 and TRBJ2-5; 14 bases align to TRBD2. The J segment lost 7 bases and the V segment lost 4 bases, leaving 12 bases of the junction unmatched. CDR3 length equals 17 residues. Germline V gives CDR1 SGHNT, CDR2 YYREEE (reference sequence). This CDR3 reads CASSKPGLAGEMGTQYF. CDR3 nucleotide sequence: TGTGCCAGCAGCAAACCGGGACTAGCGGGAGAAATGGGGACCCAGTACTTC.

The V and J genes are TRBV9 and TRBJ2-5; D uncertain. The CDR3 is made up of 13 amino acids. Germline assignment: CDR1 SGDLS and CDR2 YYNGEE. With 0 bases removed from V and 2 bases from J, the gap between germline ends came to 5 bases. The CDR3 spells CASSVVEQETQYF. The CDR3 DNA reads as TGTGCCAGCAGCGTAGTGGAGCAAGAGACCCAGTACTTC.

V gene TRBV28 combines with J gene TRBJ2-1, with TRBD2 matching 12 bases. V was pared by 6 bases and J by 8 bases, with 17 bases of the junction left unmatched. Germline CDR1 MDHEN, CDR2 SYDVKM. The CDR3 loop spans 18 amino acids. This chain's CDR3 is CASRTLWLAGGPVDEQFF. CDR3 bases: TGTGCCAGCAGGACCCTCTGGCTAGCGGGAGGGCCGGTCGATGAGCAGTTCTTC.

CDR3 nucleotides: TGTGCCAGCAGCTTATTAGAGTACAATGAGCAGTTCTTC. It specifies CASSLLEYNEQFF. The V call is TRBV7-6, the J call TRBJ2-1; no reliable D call. CDR1 is SGHVS, CDR2 FNYEAQ, per germline. The CDR3 totals 13 residues. The ends were cut back, 2 bases at V and 4 bases at J, with 6 bases in the middle.

V usage is TRBV9 and J usage is TRBJ2-1; 7 bases are shared with TRBD2. The CDR3 extends over 15 amino acids. The V gene end was trimmed by 0 bases and the J gene end by 3 bases; junction bases not matched to a gene: 3. Germline-derived CDR1 and CDR2 are SGDLS and YYNGEE. The chain's CDR3 is CASSVEWTSYNEQFF. DNA for the CDR3: TGTGCCAGCAGCGTAGAATGGACTAGCTACAATGAGCAGTTCTTC.

This rearrangement joins TRBV2 to TRBJ2-1, with no clear D. Trimming pared 2 bases from V and 4 bases from J, leaving 18 bases between. Germline V lookup: CDR1 SNHLY, CDR2 FYNNEI. The CDR3 consists of 17 residues. For the CDR3, the DNA is TGTGCCAGCAGTGAAATATTTACGGTCCAGGCTTACAATGAGCAGTTCTTC. Translated: CASSEIFTVQAYNEQFF.

V and J are TRBV9 and TRBJ1-1; D is undetermined. This CDR3 comprises 14 residues. Trimming cost V 0 bases and J 4 bases, with 10 bases left between them. Germline-derived CDR1 and CDR2 are SGDLS and YYNGEE. CDR3 protein: CASSVEFGGTEAFF. The CDR3, as DNA: TGTGCCAGCAGCGTAGAATTCGGTGGCACTGAAGCTTTCTTT.

V gene TRBV18 combines with J gene TRBJ1-1; TRBD1 matches 8 bases. Trimming took 0 bases from V and 1 from J; bases not matched to a gene: 1. CDR3 length: 15 amino acids. CDR1 and CDR2 (germline): KGHSH, LQKENI. As DNA, the CDR3 is TGTGCCAGCTCACCACCACAGGGGGAGAACACTGAAGCTTTCTTT. Translated: CASSPPQGENTEAFF.

V is TRBV4-2 and J is TRBJ2-1; 10 positions match TRBD2. The V gene's germline CDR1 is LGHNA and CDR2 YNFKEQ. Trimming removed 3 bases from V and 6 bases from J; junction bases left unmatched: 5. The CDR3 is made up of 15 amino acids. DNA for the CDR3: TGTGCCAGCAGCCAGGGAGCGGGAGGGTTCAATGAGCAGTTCTTC. Its translation is CASSQGAGGFNEQFF.

The chain links TRBV19 to TRBJ1-5; 8 bases are shared with TRBD1. J lost 3 bases, V lost 7 bases, and 11 bases had no gene match. The CDR3 has 16 residues. Germline loops: CDR1 LNHDA, CDR2 SQIVND (reference sequence). CDR3 region: CASINTRQGNNQPQHF. CDR3 DNA sequence: TGTGCCAGTATCAATACAAGACAGGGGAACAATCAGCCCCAGCATTTT. The variable domain in full, with the rest retrieved from reference TRBV19 and TRBJ1-5, is DGGITQSPKYLFRKEGQNVTLSCEQNLNHDAMYWYRQDPGQGLRLIYYSQIVNDFQKGDIAEGYSVSREKKESFPLTVTSAQKNPTAFYLCASINTRQGNNQPQHFGDGTRLSIL.

CDR3 sequence reads: CAWAWGTSGRYFSYEQYF. CDR3 bases: TGTGCCTGGGCGTGGGGAACTAGCGGGAGATATTTCTCCTACGAGCAGTACTTC. The V and J genes are TRBV30 and TRBJ2-7; 11 positions agree with TRBD2. Germline assignment: CDR1 GTSNPN and CDR2 SVGIG (reference sequence). The CDR3 extends over 18 amino acids. V lost 5 bases to trimming and J lost 0 bases; unmatched junction nucleotides: 15.

This CDR3 is CASGNPGLEAFF. The CDR3 region has the DNA TGTGCTAGTGGGAACCCGGGACTGGAAGCTTTCTTT. The chain is built from TRBV12-5 and TRBJ1-1, with TRBD1 as a possible D gene (5 bases). V gave up 6 bases and J gave up 8 bases, with 13 bases separating them. The germline gives CDR1 LGHNT, CDR2 FRNRAP. CDR3 length: 12 residues.

This clone showed up just once. This sequence joins TRBV6-1 and TRBJ1-5; no firm D call. Looked up from germline, CDR1 is MNHNS and CDR2 is SASEGT. CDR3 length equals 14 residues. V lost 0 bases, J lost 4 bases, and 7 bases lay in between. CDR3 sequence reads: CASSEAALNQPQHF. The CDR3 DNA reads TGTGCCAGCAGTGAAGCGGCCCTTAATCAGCCCCAGCATTTT.

The chain combines TRBV13 with TRBJ2-7; the D gene is possibly TRBD2 (6 bases). Germline-derived CDR1 and CDR2 are PRHDT and FYEKMQ (reference sequence). The CDR3 is made up of 15 amino acids. V lost 4 bases, J lost 3 bases, and 16 bases lay in between. Here the CDR3 DNA reads TGTGCCAGCAGCTCACTAGCTCTTGGAGGCTACGAGCAGTACTTC. Translating gives CASSSLALGGYEQYF.

This chain uses TRBV9 with TRBJ2-2; D remains unclear. The germline CDR1 and CDR2 sequences are SGDLS and YYNGEE. The CDR3 has 14 residues. The V and J ends lost 5 bases and 5 bases respectively, with 13 bases between them. In DNA form, the CDR3 reads TGTGCCAGCAGTGACACTTTGAGAACCGGGGAGCTGTTTTTT. Encoded protein: CASSDTLRTGELFF.